This T cell receptor (beta chain) was sequenced for a study of CD8 T cells in Susac syndrome. V lost 0 bases to trimming and J lost 8 bases; unmatched junction nucleotides: 7. Germline V gene data show CDR1 as LNHNV and CDR2 as YYDKDF (reference sequence). The CDR3 extends over 16 amino acids. RNA was extracted with the RNeasy kit, and a quantity of roughly 0.5 to 1 ug was reverse transcribed using random hexamers. TCRdb used MiXCR to reprocess the immunoSEQ multiplex PCR reads, holding one entry per CDR3 protein. The data show under 200,000 distinct CDR3 sequences, with 95% seen just once and about 0.095% held by the top ten.

The TCR comes from a human donor in good health. Sequences were obtained from CD4+ T cells from PBMCs. The chain carries TRBV15 and TRBJ2-1, with 10 bases fitting TRBD2. CDR3: CATSRDRSGGFHEQFF. The DNA of the CDR3 is TGTGCCACCAGCAGAGACCGTAGCGGGGGGTTCCATGAGCAGTTCTTC.